Sequencing of this TCR beta chain was carried out in a study of PD-1 blockade in mismatch repair-deficient tumors (dated by TCRdb to 2016 to 2017). Context from the whole study: Between September 2013 and 2016, fewer than 90 consecutive patients with about a dozen mismatch repair-deficient cancer types, all previously treated and progressing, were enrolled in the trial. Deep sequencing of TCR CDR3 regions was used to track tumor-associated T cell clones in peripheral blood of patients responding to PD-1 blockade.

Notes on this clone: This receptor's antigen is unknown. Base qualities are not recorded, but no much larger clone differs from it by a single base.

Mismatch repair deficiency in every enrolled patient was established by polymerase chain reaction or immunohistochemistry. TCR sequencing was performed for a few patients who responded to pembrolizumab therapy. Pembrolizumab PD-1 blockade was prospectively tested in advanced mismatch repair-deficient cancers, regardless of tissue of origin, in the phase II trial. Peripheral blood T cell samples were gathered serially, both before PD-1 blockade started and at multiple time points afterward. Blood sampling times were expressed in weeks after the first pembrolizumab dose. The library was made by the immunoSEQ multiplex PCR assay. What TCRdb holds here is the immuneACCESS table cut down to in-frame rearrangements. Part of the clones is not present; checked against another copy, under half of the missing clones reflect an unresolved V gene, and the others are unexplained. The sample yields 15,000 to 20,000 clones; roughly 84% were counted once. Around 1.6% of the sample goes to the ten largest clones.

General study outcomes and caveats: Rapid expansion after pembrolizumab followed by contraction, generally before radiologic responses, was shown by tumor-resident clones, which were often undetectable in blood before treatment.

The junction shows trimming of 3 bases on V and 3 bases on J, plus 8 bases between the germline ends. The CDR3 holds 13 amino acids from the cysteine to the phenylalanine. This entry keeps only the CDR3 DNA: 39 bases, framed from base 1. According to the germline V gene, CDR1 reads SNHLY and CDR2 reads FYNNEI. The sequence was obtained from an adult with mismatch repair-deficient cancer. The sequences come from PBMCs, collected about 22 weeks after starting pembrolizumab. Rearrangement joined TRBV2 to TRBJ2-5; the D gene is perhaps TRBD2, on 6 matching bases. The base sequence is TGTGCCAGCAGTGATGCGGGGAAAGAGACCCAGTACTTC. Translation gives CASSDAGKETQYF.